The rows below give T cell receptor beta chains drawn from one sample of a study of cytomegalovirus exposure and HLA in healthy donors. TCRdb's table, derived via immunoSEQ multiplex PCR, lists solely in-frame clones and lacks some. Of 180,000 or so clones listed, approximately 86% are singletons. The specimen was PBMCs. Receptors were obtained from a woman aged 25 to 39 in good health and CMV-seronegative. Each CDR3 is given with its conserved first and last residue. Each record gives: clone size, D gene, J gene, V gene, CDR3 protein, CDR3 DNA. D genes are given only for firm matches. Where a row states a size, it is once, few, many or the class of an expanded clone; other rows omit it.

clone size: few
D gene: TRBD2
J gene: TRBJ2-1
V gene: TRBV10-1
CDR3 protein: CASSEKVIGLAGGGSSYNEQFF
CDR3 DNA: TGCGCCAGCAGTGAGAAAGTGATCGGACTAGCGGGAGGGGGTAGCTCCTACAATGAGCAGTTCTTC

clone size: NA
D gene: NA
J gene: TRBJ2-2
V gene: TRBV5-4
CDR3 protein: CASSRTVGGPANTGELFF
CDR3 DNA: TGTGCCAGCAGCCGGACTGTCGGGGGGCCCGCGAACACCGGGGAGCTGTTTTTT

clone size: NA
D gene: TRBD1
J gene: TRBJ2-7
V gene: TRBV5-1
CDR3 protein: CASSPRSGQMGEQYF
CDR3 DNA: TGCGCCAGCAGCCCACGATCGGGACAGATGGGCGAGCAGTACTTC

clone size: NA
D gene: TRBD1
J gene: TRBJ1-4
V gene: TRBV18
CDR3 protein: CATAKQGANEKLFF
CDR3 DNA: TGTGCCACCGCCAAGCAGGGGGCTAATGAAAAACTGTTTTTT

clone size: NA
D gene: NA
J gene: TRBJ2-7
V gene: TRBV5-1
CDR3 protein: CASSSGSSYEQYF
CDR3 DNA: TGCGCCAGCAGCTCCGGGAGCTCCTACGAGCAGTACTTC

clone size: NA
D gene: TRBD2
J gene: TRBJ2-5
V gene: TRBV18
CDR3 protein: CASSPLAGVSETQYF
CDR3 DNA: TGTGCCAGCTCACCACTAGCGGGAGTATCGGAGACCCAGTACTTC

clone size: NA
D gene: TRBD2
J gene: TRBJ2-3
V gene: TRBV5-6
CDR3 protein: CASSLTSGRGTDTQYF
CDR3 DNA: TGTGCCAGCAGCTTGACTAGCGGGAGAGGAACAGATACGCAGTATTTT

clone size: NA
D gene: TRBD1
J gene: TRBJ2-5
V gene: TRBV18
CDR3 protein: CASSPGTGLETQYF
CDR3 DNA: TGTGCCAGCTCACCCGGGACAGGGTTAGAGACCCAGTACTTC

clone size: NA
D gene: TRBD1
J gene: TRBJ2-7
V gene: TRBV9
CDR3 protein: CASSVGGQGAGEQYF
CDR3 DNA: TGTGCCAGCAGCGTAGGTGGACAGGGGGCAGGCGAGCAGTACTTC

clone size: NA
D gene: TRBD1
J gene: TRBJ2-3
V gene: TRBV13
CDR3 protein: CASSGTDLNLDTQYF
CDR3 DNA: TGTGCCAGCAGCGGGACAGACCTTAACCTAGATACGCAGTATTTT

clone size: NA
D gene: TRBD1
J gene: TRBJ1-2
V gene: TRBV9
CDR3 protein: CASSVGQGDYGYTF
CDR3 DNA: TGTGCCAGCAGCGTCGGACAGGGAGACTATGGCTACACCTTC

clone size: NA
D gene: TRBD1
J gene: TRBJ2-3
V gene: TRBV18
CDR3 protein: CASSPPGDRGDTQYF
CDR3 DNA: TGTGCCAGCTCACCACCGGGGGACAGGGGGGATACGCAGTATTTT

clone size: NA
D gene: TRBD1
J gene: TRBJ2-5
V gene: TRBV2
CDR3 protein: CASSGTGKETQHF
CDR3 DNA: TGTGCCAGCAGTGGGACAGGCAAAGAGACCCAGCACTTC

clone size: few
D gene: NA
J gene: TRBJ1-1
V gene: TRBV6-5
CDR3 protein: CACHVPGGVEAFF
CDR3 DNA: TGTGCCTGCCATGTGCCGGGGGGCGTTGAAGCTTTCTTT

clone size: NA
D gene: NA
J gene: TRBJ2-1
V gene: TRBV5-6
CDR3 protein: CASSLARRGPFYNEQFF
CDR3 DNA: TGTGCCAGCAGCTTGGCCAGGCGGGGGCCGTTCTACAATGAGCAGTTCTTC

clone size: NA
D gene: NA
J gene: TRBJ2-5
V gene: TRBV5-1
CDR3 protein: CASSRTTTPQETQYF
CDR3 DNA: TGCGCCAGCAGCCGTACTACTACACCCCAAGAGACCCAGTACTTC

clone size: NA
D gene: NA
J gene: TRBJ2-2
V gene: TRBV7-3
CDR3 protein: CASRTQGAAGELFF
CDR3 DNA: TGTGCCAGCAGGACCCAAGGGGCCGCCGGGGAGCTGTTTTTT

clone size: NA
D gene: NA
J gene: TRBJ2-2
V gene: TRBV5-5
CDR3 protein: CASSLDWGQNTGELFF
CDR3 DNA: TGTGCCAGCAGCTTGGATTGGGGGCAGAACACCGGGGAGCTGTTTTTT

clone size: NA
D gene: TRBD1
J gene: TRBJ2-7
V gene: TRBV6-5
CDR3 protein: CASSYSNDRGLGQYF
CDR3 DNA: TGTGCCAGCAGTTACTCGAACGACAGGGGGCTCGGGCAGTACTTC

clone size: NA
D gene: NA
J gene: TRBJ2-7
V gene: TRBV7-2
CDR3 protein: CASSPSLASYEQYF
CDR3 DNA: TGTGCCAGCAGCCCATCGCTAGCAAGCTACGAGCAGTACTTC

clone size: NA
D gene: NA
J gene: TRBJ1-6
V gene: TRBV28
CDR3 protein: CASSLDRANSPLHF
CDR3 DNA: TGTGCCAGCAGTTTAGACAGAGCTAATTCACCCCTCCACTTT

clone size: NA
D gene: NA
J gene: TRBJ2-5
V gene: TRBV7-3
CDR3 protein: CASSLLGGETQYF
CDR3 DNA: TGTGCCAGCAGCTTATTGGGAGGAGAGACCCAGTACTTC

clone size: NA
D gene: TRBD1
J gene: TRBJ1-1
V gene: TRBV28
CDR3 protein: CASSRWAGGHTEAFF
CDR3 DNA: TGTGCCAGCAGTCGATGGGCAGGGGGTCACACTGAAGCTTTCTTT

clone size: NA
D gene: TRBD1
J gene: TRBJ1-6
V gene: TRBV7-2
CDR3 protein: CASSRTGGSNNSPLHF
CDR3 DNA: TGTGCCAGCAGCCGTACAGGGGGCTCCAATAATTCACCCCTCCACTTT

clone size: NA
D gene: NA
J gene: TRBJ1-1
V gene: TRBV5-1
CDR3 protein: CASSLVVGVGRNTEAFF
CDR3 DNA: TGCGCCAGCAGCTTGGTTGTCGGGGTGGGTCGGAACACTGAAGCTTTCTTT

clone size: few
D gene: NA
J gene: TRBJ2-7
V gene: TRBV25-1
CDR3 protein: CASRAAGTYEQYF
CDR3 DNA: TGTGCCAGCAGGGCGGCGGGGACCTACGAGCAGTACTTC

clone size: NA
D gene: NA
J gene: TRBJ2-1
V gene: TRBV27
CDR3 protein: CASSLATDFLTYDEQFF
CDR3 DNA: TGTGCCAGCAGTTTGGCGACAGACTTCCTAACTTATGATGAGCAGTTCTTC

clone size: NA
D gene: TRBD1
J gene: TRBJ1-1
V gene: TRBV7-9
CDR3 protein: CASSRQGAGTEAFF
CDR3 DNA: TGTGCCAGCAGCAGACAGGGGGCTGGCACTGAAGCTTTCTTT

clone size: once
D gene: NA
J gene: TRBJ2-7
V gene: TRBV2
CDR3 protein: CASSDGQNTYEQYF
CDR3 DNA: TGTGCCAGCAGTGATGGGCAGAATACCTACGAGCAGTACTTC

clone size: NA
D gene: TRBD2
J gene: TRBJ2-1
V gene: TRBV27
CDR3 protein: CASRPGLAGGPRRSEQFF
CDR3 DNA: TGTGCCAGCAGACCGGGACTAGCGGGGGGCCCGAGGAGGAGTGAGCAGTTCTTC

clone size: NA
D gene: TRBD1
J gene: TRBJ1-5
V gene: TRBV5-4
CDR3 protein: CASSSDRGQPQHF
CDR3 DNA: TGTGCCAGCAGCTCGGACAGGGGCCAGCCCCAGCATTTT

clone size: NA
D gene: NA
J gene: TRBJ2-2
V gene: TRBV7-2
CDR3 protein: CASSFGVNTGELFF
CDR3 DNA: TGTGCCAGCAGCTTCGGGGTGAACACCGGGGAGCTGTTTTTT

clone size: NA
D gene: NA
J gene: TRBJ2-5
V gene: TRBV6-1
CDR3 protein: CASSESPGETQYF
CDR3 DNA: TGTGCCAGCAGTGAATCCCCAGGGGAGACCCAGTACTTC

clone size: NA
D gene: NA
J gene: TRBJ2-1
V gene: TRBV11-1
CDR3 protein: CASSLVNEQFF
CDR3 DNA: TGTGCCAGCAGCCTCGTCAATGAGCAGTTCTTC

clone size: few
D gene: NA
J gene: TRBJ2-1
V gene: TRBV9
CDR3 protein: CASSVATSPDHEQFF
CDR3 DNA: TGTGCCAGCAGCGTAGCCACTAGCCCCGACCATGAGCAGTTCTTC

clone size: NA
D gene: NA
J gene: TRBJ1-6
V gene: TRBV10-3
CDR3 protein: CAISESGGRNSPLHF
CDR3 DNA: TGTGCCATCAGTGAGTCGGGTGGGAGAAATTCACCCCTCCACTTT

clone size: few
D gene: TRBD2
J gene: TRBJ2-5
V gene: TRBV9
CDR3 protein: CASSALAGLETQYF
CDR3 DNA: TGTGCCAGCAGCGCCTTAGCGGGACTGGAGACCCAGTACTTC

clone size: NA
D gene: NA
J gene: TRBJ2-7
V gene: TRBV7-8
CDR3 protein: CASSLPGLSYEQYF
CDR3 DNA: TGTGCCAGCAGCTTACCAGGGCTCTCCTACGAGCAGTACTTC

clone size: few
D gene: NA
J gene: TRBJ1-2
V gene: TRBV29-1
CDR3 protein: CSVAWRVESGYTF
CDR3 DNA: TGCAGCGTTGCGTGGAGGGTAGAGTCTGGCTACACCTTC

clone size: NA
D gene: TRBD2
J gene: TRBJ2-2
V gene: TRBV30
CDR3 protein: CAWSRGTSGGGGELFF
CDR3 DNA: TGTGCCTGGAGTCGTGGGACCAGCGGGGGGGGCGGGGAGCTGTTTTTT

clone size: NA
D gene: TRBD1
J gene: TRBJ2-2
V gene: TRBV5-1
CDR3 protein: CASSFGTVNTGELFF
CDR3 DNA: TGCGCCAGCAGCTTCGGGACAGTAAACACCGGGGAGCTGTTTTTT

clone size: NA
D gene: NA
J gene: TRBJ1-1
V gene: TRBV30
CDR3 protein: CAWKEGNTEAFF
CDR3 DNA: TGTGCCTGGAAGGAGGGGAACACTGAAGCTTTCTTT

clone size: NA
D gene: NA
J gene: TRBJ2-2
V gene: TRBV5-1
CDR3 protein: CASLGPVGLGTGELFF
CDR3 DNA: TGCGCCAGCCTCGGGCCGGTGGGGCTCGGCACCGGGGAGCTGTTTTTT

clone size: few
D gene: NA
J gene: TRBJ1-1
V gene: TRBV6-5
CDR3 protein: CASSYVRDTEAFF
CDR3 DNA: TGTGCCAGCAGTTACGTACGGGACACTGAAGCTTTCTTT

clone size: NA
D gene: NA
J gene: TRBJ2-1
V gene: TRBV6-6
CDR3 protein: CASSPRGPLEQFF
CDR3 DNA: TGTGCCAGCAGCCCCAGAGGCCCTCTTGAGCAGTTCTTC

clone size: NA
D gene: TRBD2
J gene: TRBJ2-2
V gene: TRBV9
CDR3 protein: CASSSASGRAPGELFF
CDR3 DNA: TGTGCCAGCAGCTCCGCTAGCGGGAGGGCCCCCGGGGAGCTGTTTTTT

clone size: NA
D gene: NA
J gene: TRBJ1-5
V gene: TRBV2
CDR3 protein: CASGGTGGTQPQHF
CDR3 DNA: TGTGCCAGCGGTGGAACGGGGGGGACTCAGCCCCAGCATTTT

clone size: NA
D gene: TRBD2
J gene: TRBJ2-7
V gene: TRBV5-4
CDR3 protein: CASSLGGGFYEQYF
CDR3 DNA: TGTGCCAGCAGCTTGGGCGGGGGATTCTACGAGCAGTACTTC

clone size: NA
D gene: NA
J gene: TRBJ2-7
V gene: TRBV30
CDR3 protein: CAWSFGGSYEQYF
CDR3 DNA: TGTGCCTGGAGTTTCGGGGGTAGTTACGAGCAGTACTTC

clone size: NA
D gene: NA
J gene: TRBJ2-7
V gene: TRBV20-1
CDR3 protein: CSARGRYEQYF
CDR3 DNA: TGCAGTGCTAGGGGGCGCTACGAGCAGTACTTC

clone size: NA
D gene: NA
J gene: TRBJ2-1
V gene: TRBV5-1
CDR3 protein: CASSPVQGHNYEQFF
CDR3 DNA: TGCGCCAGCAGTCCCGTCCAGGGGCACAATTATGAGCAGTTCTTC

clone size: NA
D gene: TRBD1
J gene: TRBJ2-5
V gene: TRBV14
CDR3 protein: CASSQLGGGQRYRETQYF
CDR3 DNA: TGTGCCAGCAGCCAACTAGGGGGCGGACAGCGATATCGAGAGACCCAGTACTTC

clone size: NA
D gene: NA
J gene: TRBJ1-1
V gene: TRBV28
CDR3 protein: CASSLGGRVNTEAFF
CDR3 DNA: TGTGCCAGCAGTTTAGGGGGCAGGGTGAACACTGAAGCTTTCTTT

clone size: NA
D gene: NA
J gene: TRBJ2-1
V gene: TRBV6-5
CDR3 protein: CASSLDHNEQFF
CDR3 DNA: TGTGCCAGCAGTCTAGATCACAATGAGCAGTTCTTC

clone size: NA
D gene: NA
J gene: TRBJ2-7
V gene: TRBV11-2
CDR3 protein: CASGLLRYEQYF
CDR3 DNA: TGTGCCAGCGGGCTTCTCCGTTACGAGCAGTACTTC

clone size: few
D gene: TRBD1
J gene: TRBJ2-3
V gene: TRBV15
CDR3 protein: CATSRGNRGLRTDTQYF
CDR3 DNA: TGTGCCACCAGCAGGGGTAACAGGGGCCTTCGCACAGATACGCAGTATTTT

clone size: NA
D gene: NA
J gene: TRBJ2-7
V gene: TRBV11-2
CDR3 protein: CASSSTGREQYF
CDR3 DNA: TGTGCCAGCAGCTCAACAGGGCGCGAGCAGTACTTC